Below are 18 T cell receptor beta chains sequenced from a single sample in a study of cytomegalovirus exposure and HLA in healthy donors. With 60 Vbeta and 13 Jbeta primers, the PCR was carried out. Here immunoSEQ multiplex PCR was the method, and the copy in TCRdb shows in-frame clones only, minus some. This sample's table has 200,000 to 250,000 clones. What was sequenced was PBMCs. The receptors originated from a young woman in good health and CMV-seropositive.

Note on this clone: The same CDR3 also results from other DNA sequences found in this sample. The chain is built from TRBV5-1 and TRBJ2-5; D gene uncertain. Per germline, CDR1 SGHRS and CDR2 YFSETQ. The V and J ends lost 0 bases and 4 bases respectively, with 4 bases between them. CDR3 length equals 12 residues. The DNA of the CDR3 is TGCGCCAGCAGCTTGGCCGGAGAGACCCAGTACTTC. This codes for CASSLAGETQYF. The full variable domain, rest sourced from reference TRBV5-1 and TRBJ2-5, is KAGVTQTPRYLIKTRGQQVTLSCSPISGHRSVSWYQQTPGQGLQFLFEYFSETQRNKGNFPGRFSGRQFSNSRSEMNVSTLELGDSALYLCASSLAGETQYFGPGTRLLVL.

This chain uses TRBV20-1 with TRBJ1-2; no firm D call. Germline V CDR1 and CDR2: DFQATT, SNEGSKA (reference sequence). The CDR3 has 11 amino acids. The germline V and J ends were trimmed by 2 bases and 4 bases, with 5 bases remaining between them. CDR3 sequence (DNA): TGCAGTGCTAGAAGAGCCTATGGCTACACCTTC. It codes for CSARRAYGYTF.

The chain combines TRBV10-3 with TRBJ1-4; 9 nucleotides agree with TRBD1. This CDR3 spans 17 amino acids. Looked up from germline, CDR1 is ENHRY and CDR2 is SYGVKD. Losses at the gene ends were 0 bases for V and 5 bases for J; bases not matched to a gene: 7. CDR3 bases: TGTGCCATCAGTGAGTCAACAGGGGGCGTTCTGAATGAAAAACTGTTTTTT. It yields the protein CAISESTGGVLNEKLFF.

CDR3 bases: TGTGCCAGCAGCCTGAGCGAGAGCTCCTACAATGAGCAGTTCTTC. This codes for CASSLSESSYNEQFF. The V call is TRBV28, the J call TRBJ2-1; D is unclear. The germline V gene encodes CDR1 MDHEN and CDR2 SYDVKM. V gave up 6 bases and J gave up 0 bases, with 12 bases separating them. CDR3 size: 15 residues. Drawing the rest from reference TRBV28 and TRBJ2-1, the complete variable domain is DVKVTQSSRYLVKRTGEKVFLECVQDMDHENMFWYRQDPGLGLRLIYFSYDVKMKEKGDIPEGYSVSREKKERFSLILESASTNQTSMYLCASSLSESSYNEQFFGPGTRLTVL.

The V gene is TRBV6-6, the J gene TRBJ1-2; weak D call: TRBD1 (6 bases). V was clipped by 5 bases and J by 7 bases, with 20 bases between them. Per the germline V gene, CDR1 is MNHNY and CDR2 is SVGAGI (reference sequence). This CDR3 is built from 15 residues. Written as DNA, the CDR3 is TGTGCCAGCAGTCAAAAGATACAGGGTTTCACTGGCTACACCTTC. Its translation: CASSQKIQGFTGYTF.

The genes are TRBV5-4 and TRBJ2-1, with 7 positions matching TRBD1. Looked up from germline, CDR1 is SGHNT and CDR2 is YYREEE (reference sequence). The J segment lost 8 bases and the V segment lost 3 bases, leaving 2 bases of the junction unmatched. The CDR3 extends over 12 amino acids. Written as DNA, the CDR3 is TGTGCCAGCAGCTCTGACAGGGATGAGCAGTTCTTC. Protein product: CASSSDRDEQFF.

CDR3: CASSSSGLVSYEQYF. The CDR3 DNA is TGTGCCAGCAGCTCATCGGGACTAGTGTCCTACGAGCAGTACTTC. V and J are TRBV7-2 and TRBJ2-7; 8 bases align to TRBD2. Trimming took 4 bases from V and 1 from J; bases not matched to a gene: 6. The CDR3 is made up of 15 amino acids. Germline V gene lookup returns CDR1 SGHTA and CDR2 FQGNSA.

The chain couples TRBV2 to TRBJ2-2; D perhaps matches TRBD1 (5 bases). Germline lookup yields CDR1 SNHLY and CDR2 FYNNEI. This CDR3 has 13 amino acids. V was shortened by 3 bases and J by 6 bases, with 8 bases between the two germline ends. The CDR3: CASSEQGPGELFF. CDR3 coding DNA: TGTGCCAGCAGTGAGCAGGGTCCCGGGGAGCTGTTTTTT.

This chain links TRBV11-2 with TRBJ2-5; 8 positions match TRBD2. Germline V gene sequence: CDR1 SGHAT, CDR2 FQNNGV. Germline trimming cut 7 bases from V and 4 bases from J; bases unmatched to any gene: 11. The CDR3 spans 15 residues. As DNA, the CDR3 is TGTGCCAGCATGTCAATAGCGGGGCGGGGAGAGACCCAGTACTTC. This gives the protein CASMSIAGRGETQYF.

The J gene is TRBJ2-1, the V gene TRBV7-9; D is possibly TRBD1 (6 bases). The ends were cut back, 5 bases at V and 5 bases at J, with 13 bases in the middle. The CDR3 has 14 amino acids. CDR1 is SEHNR and CDR2 is FQNEAQ in the germline V gene (reference sequence). The CDR3 region has the DNA TGTGCCAGCAGCCTACAGGGCTCGAACAATGAGCAGTTCTTC. This translates into CASSLQGSNNEQFF.

The rearrangement uses TRBV9 and TRBJ2-6; perhaps TRBD1 as D (6 bases). The CDR3 extends over 16 amino acids. The germline V gene has CDR1 SGDLS and CDR2 YYNGEE. V shed 4 bases and J shed 1 base, with 12 bases lying between them. CDR3 nucleotides: TGTGCCAGCAGCCGCGACGGACAGTCTGGGGCCAACGTCCTGACTTTC. Its protein is CASSRDGQSGANVLTF.

J is TRBJ2-4 and V is TRBV15; TRBD2 matches 9 bases. The CDR3 has 19 residues. The ends lost 1 base at V and 0 bases at J; junction bases unmatched: 10. Germline lookup yields CDR1 LNHNV and CDR2 YYDKDF (reference sequence). The CDR3 DNA reads TGTGCCACCAGCAGAGGAGGACTAGCGACGCTTCTAGCCAAAAACATTCAGTACTTC. This encodes CATSRGGLATLLAKNIQYF.

The rearrangement links TRBV6-5 to TRBJ2-7; possible D gene TRBD1, 7 bases. Germline-derived CDR1 and CDR2 are MNHEY and SVGAGI. The CDR3 loop spans 15 amino acids. V was trimmed by 7 bases and J by 4 bases, leaving 20 bases between them. The CDR3, as DNA: TGTGCCAGCATATTCAGGGGGAACGGAGGGTACGAGCAGTACTTC. It yields the protein CASIFRGNGGYEQYF.

V usage is TRBV7-9 and J usage is TRBJ2-7; tentative D call: TRBD2 (6 bases). The ends were cut back, 4 bases at V and 2 bases at J, with 15 bases in the middle. Germline-derived CDR1 and CDR2 are SEHNR and FQNEAQ (reference sequence). The CDR3 covers 15 residues. The CDR3 protein is CASSSITGDAYEQYF. The CDR3 DNA reads as TGTGCCAGCAGCTCCATCACGGGGGATGCCTACGAGCAGTACTTC.

The rearrangement uses TRBV2 and TRBJ1-2; possible D gene TRBD1, 6 bases. The V end lost 4 bases, the J end lost 4 bases, and 10 bases lay between the germline ends. CDR1 and CDR2 (germline): SNHLY, FYNNEI. The CDR3 runs to 13 residues. The DNA for the CDR3 is TGTGCCAGCAGTGCGGACAGTCCCTATGGCTACACCTTC. This gives the protein CASSADSPYGYTF.

This sequence joins TRBV28 and TRBJ2-7; the match to TRBD1 covers 7 bases. The germline gives CDR1 MDHEN, CDR2 SYDVKM. Unmatched junction bases numbered 12, after V lost 6 bases and J lost 4 bases. The CDR3 is made up of 15 amino acids. The CDR3 loop reads CASRAFGQGVYEQYF. CDR3 DNA: TGTGCCAGCAGGGCCTTCGGGCAGGGGGTTTACGAGCAGTACTTC.

V gene TRBV14 combines with J gene TRBJ2-3, with a tentative D call TRBD2 (6 bases). The CDR3 has 16 residues. V was shortened by 4 bases and J by 5 bases, with 19 bases between the two germline ends. Germline V gene sequence: CDR1 SGHDN, CDR2 FVKESK. The CDR3 loop reads CASSREAGTRRDTQYF. The CDR3 DNA reads TGTGCCAGCAGCCGAGAAGCCGGGACTCGCCGAGATACGCAGTATTTT.

The genes are TRBV28 and TRBJ2-1; a weak D match, TRBD1 (5 bases). Germline CDR1 MDHEN, CDR2 SYDVKM. The CDR3 sequence is 14 residues long. V dropped 0 bases and J dropped 6 bases, with 9 bases sitting between them. The CDR3 here is CASSLWKGINEQFF. The DNA of the CDR3 is TGTGCCAGCAGTTTATGGAAGGGGATCAATGAGCAGTTCTTC. The full variable domain, rest sourced from reference TRBV28 and TRBJ2-1, is DVKVTQSSRYLVKRTGEKVFLECVQDMDHENMFWYRQDPGLGLRLIYFSYDVKMKEKGDIPEGYSVSREKKERFSLILESASTNQTSMYLCASSLWKGINEQFFGPGTRLTVL.